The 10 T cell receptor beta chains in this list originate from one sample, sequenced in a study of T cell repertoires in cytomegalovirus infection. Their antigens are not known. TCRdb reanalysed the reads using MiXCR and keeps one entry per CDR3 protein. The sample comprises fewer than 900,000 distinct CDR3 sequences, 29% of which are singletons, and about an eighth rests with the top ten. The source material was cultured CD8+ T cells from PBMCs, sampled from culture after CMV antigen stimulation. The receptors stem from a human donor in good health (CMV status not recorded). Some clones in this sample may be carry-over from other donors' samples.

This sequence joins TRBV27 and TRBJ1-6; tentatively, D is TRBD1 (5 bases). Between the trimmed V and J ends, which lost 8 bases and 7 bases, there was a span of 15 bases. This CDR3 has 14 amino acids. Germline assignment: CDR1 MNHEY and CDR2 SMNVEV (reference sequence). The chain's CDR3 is CASGFAGGNSPLHF. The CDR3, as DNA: TGTGCCAGCGGATTCGCCGGGGGGAATTCACCCCTCCACTTT.

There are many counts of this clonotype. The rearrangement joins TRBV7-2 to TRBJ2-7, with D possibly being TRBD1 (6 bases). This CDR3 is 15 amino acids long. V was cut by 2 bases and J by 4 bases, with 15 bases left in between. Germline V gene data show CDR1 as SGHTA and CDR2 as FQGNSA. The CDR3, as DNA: TGTGCCAGCAGCTTATTGACAGGCGGCGGGTACGAGCAGTACTTC. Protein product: CASSLLTGGGYEQYF. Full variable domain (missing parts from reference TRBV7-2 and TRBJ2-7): GAGVSQSPSNKVTEKGKDVELRCDPISGHTALYWYRQSLGQGLEFLIYFQGNSAPDKSGLPSDRFSAERTGGSVSTLTIQRTQQEDSAVYLCASSLLTGGGYEQYFGPGTRLTVT.

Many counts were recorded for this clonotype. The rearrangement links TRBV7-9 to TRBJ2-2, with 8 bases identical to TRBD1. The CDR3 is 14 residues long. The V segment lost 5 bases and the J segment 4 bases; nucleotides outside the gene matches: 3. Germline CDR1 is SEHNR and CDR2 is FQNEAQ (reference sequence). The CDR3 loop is CASSQGAGTGELFF. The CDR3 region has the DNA TGTGCCAGCAGCCAGGGGGCCGGCACCGGGGAGCTGTTTTTT.

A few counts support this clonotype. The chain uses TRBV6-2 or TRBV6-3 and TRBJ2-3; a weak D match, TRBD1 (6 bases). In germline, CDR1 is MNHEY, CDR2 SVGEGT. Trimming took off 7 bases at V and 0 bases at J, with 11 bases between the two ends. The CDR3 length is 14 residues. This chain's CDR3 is CASKGGVSTDTQYF. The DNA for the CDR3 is TGTGCCAGCAAAGGGGGAGTGAGCACAGATACGCAGTATTTT.

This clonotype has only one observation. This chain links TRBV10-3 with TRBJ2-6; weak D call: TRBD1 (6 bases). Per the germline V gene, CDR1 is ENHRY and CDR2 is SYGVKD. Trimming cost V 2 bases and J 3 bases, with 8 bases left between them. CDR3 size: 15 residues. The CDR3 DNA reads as TGTGCCATCAGTGAGACAGGGAGTGGGGCCAACGTCCTGACTTTC. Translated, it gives CAISETGSGANVLTF.

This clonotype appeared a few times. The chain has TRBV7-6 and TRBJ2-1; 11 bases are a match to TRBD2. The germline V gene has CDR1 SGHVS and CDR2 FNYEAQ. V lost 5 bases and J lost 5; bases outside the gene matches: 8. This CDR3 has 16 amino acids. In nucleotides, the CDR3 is TGTGCCAGCAGCCATATAGCGGGGGGGCGGGACAATGAGCAGTTCTTC. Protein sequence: CASSHIAGGRDNEQFF.

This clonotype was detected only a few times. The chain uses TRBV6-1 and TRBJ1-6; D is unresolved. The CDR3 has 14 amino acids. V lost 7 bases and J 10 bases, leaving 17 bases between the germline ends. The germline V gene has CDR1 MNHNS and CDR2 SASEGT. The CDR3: CASTLRGISSPLHF. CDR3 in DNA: TGTGCCAGCACCCTTCGGGGTATATCGTCACCCCTCCACTTT.

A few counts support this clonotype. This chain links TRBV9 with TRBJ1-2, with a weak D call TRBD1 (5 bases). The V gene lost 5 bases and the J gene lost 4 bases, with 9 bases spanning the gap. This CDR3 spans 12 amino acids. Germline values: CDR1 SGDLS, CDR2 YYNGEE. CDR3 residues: CASRGGVYGYTF. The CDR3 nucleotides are TGTGCCAGCAGAGGAGGGGTCTATGGCTACACCTTC.

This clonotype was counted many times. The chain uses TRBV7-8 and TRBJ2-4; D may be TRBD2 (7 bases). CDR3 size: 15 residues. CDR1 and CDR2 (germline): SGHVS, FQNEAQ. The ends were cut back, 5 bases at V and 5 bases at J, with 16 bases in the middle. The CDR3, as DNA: TGTGCCAGCAGCGCCCCCGCGGGGGCGGAAAACATTCAGTACTTC. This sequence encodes CASSAPAGAENIQYF.

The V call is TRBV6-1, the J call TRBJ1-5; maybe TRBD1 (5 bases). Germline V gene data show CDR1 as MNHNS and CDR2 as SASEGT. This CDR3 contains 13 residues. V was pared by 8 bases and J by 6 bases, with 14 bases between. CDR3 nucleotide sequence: TGTGCCAGCTGGGACCTCCTCGGTCAGCCCCAGCATTTT. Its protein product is CASWDLLGQPQHF.